Reported below is one TCR beta chain. Its antigen specificity is not known. Base qualities are not recorded, but no much larger clone differs from it by a single base. A patient counted as having stable Graves' hyperthyroidism if no progression to ophthalmopathy occurred over 18 months of follow-up. Hyperthyroidism patients were newly diagnosed, with disease duration under 2 months, and aged 18 to 65 years. The study excluded patients with uncontrolled infections, other autoimmune diseases, pregnancy or lactation. Clinical symptoms, serum thyroxine and TRAb, thyroid ultrasound, and orbital computed tomography formed the basis for the diagnoses. PBMCs were separated from roughly 10 ml of fresh peripheral blood using Ficoll-Paque density gradient centrifugation. Total RNA was extracted using Trizol reagent, and RNA quality was assessed on an Agilent 2100 Bioanalyzer. This specimen belongs to a study of T cells in Graves' hyperthyroidism and ophthalmopathy (dated by TCRdb to the late 2010s). About the full investigation: Peripheral blood samples were taken at the time of initial diagnosis, prior to any treatment. TCR Vbeta CDR3 sequencing of 140 or so peripheral blood samples (more than 40 ophthalmopathy, some 75 hyperthyroidism and approximately 17 progressor patients) is reported in the paper. Once sampling was done, hyperthyroidism patients were given methimazole at a starting dose of 30 mg daily, whereas ophthalmopathy patients were given high-dose intravenous methylprednisolone. To identify distinguishing TCR V-J signatures, a discovery cohort of about 100 patients was used, comprising 40 to 45 with Graves' ophthalmopathy and about 59 with stable Graves' hyperthyroidism. Prospective prediction of ophthalmopathy was tested in an independent validation cohort consisting of 18 to 20 hyperthyroidism patients and approximately 16 patients who later progressed to ophthalmopathy. The approximately 100 discovery patients were divided at random into training and test sets in a 7:3 ratio. Thyroid tissue and blood T-cell repertoires from over 5 Graves' hyperthyroidism patients were also compared in the study.

Summary of the overall study and its limitations: A model built on a 13 V-J signature distinguished ophthalmopathy from stable hyperthyroidism, reaching about 89% sensitivity and 81.08% specificity in cross-validation and 80%/75% in testing. No statistical method was used to fix the sample size in advance, and group allocation was not hidden from the investigators. In validation, the model predicted progression to ophthalmopathy a median of around 6.5 months before onset, with about 71% sensitivity and nearly 75% specificity. Most expanded thyroid clonotypes (frequency above 0.001) were also found in blood, which suggests that blood repertoires may mirror thyroid immune responses.

The TCR beta CDR3 regions were amplified from the RNA transcripts. The first round of RT-PCR for the TCR CDR3 was performed with the HTBI primer set and the Qiagen OneStep RT-PCR kit. Libraries were constructed in a second round of multiplex PCR, after which size selection and purification were performed. The libraries were sequenced on an Illumina HiSeq2000 using paired-end 100 bp reads. As for the authors' bioinformatics: SOAPnuke was used to process the raw data, throwing out any read that contained adapters or uncalled bases, had a mean Phred below 15, or lacked an exact constant-primer or identifier match. High-quality paired reads were merged using COPE v1.2.5, and each unique nucleotide sequence was defined as a clonotype. MiTCR v1.1 was used to align the clonotypes against IMGT TRBV, TRBD and TRBJ reference segments. The analysis included only V-J combinations with a frequency above 0.0001, which together covered 99% to 99.2% of the repertoires. A TCS score was defined as the ratio between F50 (clonal expansion) and ExV (chaos), using BLOSUM62-based TCRdist between CDR3 peptides within each V-J. Welch's t-statistics and random forest reduced some 510 V-J features to 13, which were used in a naive Bayes classifier (R e1071). The similarity between thyroid and blood repertoires was quantified using the Morisita-Horn index. Using fastp trimming at Q25 and MiXCR clonotype assembly, TCRdb reanalyzed the public sequencing data and kept in-frame beta chains. Each CDR3 protein gets just one entry, which takes the most common genes and DNA from the rows behind it. TCRdb's processing, not the study's, gives the V and J calls here. In all, the sample holds more than 95,000 distinct CDR3 sequences, and 45% to 50% of those were seen once. The ten top clones hold about 28% of the sample.

Including the terminal cysteine and phenylalanine, the CDR3 comprises 13 residues. Only CDR3 DNA is held: 39 bases, read in frame from base 1. The germline V gene (reference sequence) yields DFQATT for CDR1 and SNEGSKA for CDR2. Relative to germline, V is missing 6 bases and J is missing 0 bases, with 3 bases of the junction outside any gene match. The V and J genes are TRBV20-1 and TRBJ1-1, and 8 bases in between align with TRBD1. The sample comprised blood. The sequence derives from a man in his forties or fifties with Graves' hyperthyroidism. This receptor has the CDR3 CSARQGMNTEAFF. The nucleotide sequence is given as TGCAGTGCGAGACAGGGGATGAACACTGAAGCTTTCTTT.